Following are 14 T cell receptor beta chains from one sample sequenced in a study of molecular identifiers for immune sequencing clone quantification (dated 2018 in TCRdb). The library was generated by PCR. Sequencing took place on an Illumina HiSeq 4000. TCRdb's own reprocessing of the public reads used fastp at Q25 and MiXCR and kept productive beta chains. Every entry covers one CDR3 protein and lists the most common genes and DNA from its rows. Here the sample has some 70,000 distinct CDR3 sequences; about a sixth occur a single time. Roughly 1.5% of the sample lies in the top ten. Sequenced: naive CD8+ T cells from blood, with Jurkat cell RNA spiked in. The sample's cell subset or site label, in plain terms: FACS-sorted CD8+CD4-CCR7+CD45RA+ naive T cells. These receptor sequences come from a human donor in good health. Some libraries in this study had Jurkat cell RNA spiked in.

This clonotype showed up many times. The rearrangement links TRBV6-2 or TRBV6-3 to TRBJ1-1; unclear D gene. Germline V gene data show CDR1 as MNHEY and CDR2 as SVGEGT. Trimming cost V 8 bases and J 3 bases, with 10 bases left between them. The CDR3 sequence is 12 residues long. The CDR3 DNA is TGTGCCAGCCAAGAGACCCACACTGAAGCTTTCTTT. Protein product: CASQETHTEAFF.

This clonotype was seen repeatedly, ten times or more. The CDR3 nucleotides are TGTGCCAGCAGCTATACCGGGACACGGAGATTGGAGCAGTACTTC. Amino acids: CASSYTGTRRLEQYF. V and J are TRBV3-1 and TRBJ2-7; tentative D call: TRBD1 (6 bases). The CDR3 runs to 15 residues. V lost 5 bases and J 7 bases, leaving 21 bases between the germline ends. In germline, CDR1 is LGHDT, CDR2 YNNKEL (reference sequence).

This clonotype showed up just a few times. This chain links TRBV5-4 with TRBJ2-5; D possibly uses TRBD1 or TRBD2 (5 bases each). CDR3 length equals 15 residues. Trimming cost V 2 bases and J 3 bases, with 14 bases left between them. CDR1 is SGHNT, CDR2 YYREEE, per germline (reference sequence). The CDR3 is CASSFKGPVEETQYF. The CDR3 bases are TGTGCCAGCAGCTTCAAGGGACCAGTCGAAGAGACCCAGTACTTC.

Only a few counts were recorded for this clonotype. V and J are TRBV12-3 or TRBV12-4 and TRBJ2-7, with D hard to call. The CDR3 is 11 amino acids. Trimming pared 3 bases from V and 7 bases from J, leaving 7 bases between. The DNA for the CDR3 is TGTGCCAGCAGTTTCTTGGGGGAGCAGTACTTC. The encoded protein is CASSFLGEQYF.

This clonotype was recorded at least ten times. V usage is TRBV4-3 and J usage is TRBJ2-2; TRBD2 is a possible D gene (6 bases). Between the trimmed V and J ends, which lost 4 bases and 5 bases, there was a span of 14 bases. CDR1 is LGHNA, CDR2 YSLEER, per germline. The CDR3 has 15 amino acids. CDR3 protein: CASSPFVGGTGELFF. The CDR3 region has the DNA TGCGCCAGCAGCCCCTTTGTGGGAGGTACCGGGGAGCTGTTTTTT.

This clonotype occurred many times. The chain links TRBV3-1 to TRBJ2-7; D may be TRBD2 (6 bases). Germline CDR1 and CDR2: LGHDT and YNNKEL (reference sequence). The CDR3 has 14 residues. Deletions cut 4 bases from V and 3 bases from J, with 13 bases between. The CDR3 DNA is TGTGCCAGCAGCCCCCAGGCGGGGAACTACGAGCAGTACTTC. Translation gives CASSPQAGNYEQYF.

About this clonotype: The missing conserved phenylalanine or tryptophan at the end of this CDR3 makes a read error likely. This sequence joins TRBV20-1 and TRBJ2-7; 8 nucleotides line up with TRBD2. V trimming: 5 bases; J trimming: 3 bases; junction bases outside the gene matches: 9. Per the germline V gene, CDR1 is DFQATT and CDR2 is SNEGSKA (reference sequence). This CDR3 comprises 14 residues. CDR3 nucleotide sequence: TGCAGTGCTCGCCCTATGACTAGCGACTACGAGCAGTACTCC. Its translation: CSARPMTSDYEQYS.

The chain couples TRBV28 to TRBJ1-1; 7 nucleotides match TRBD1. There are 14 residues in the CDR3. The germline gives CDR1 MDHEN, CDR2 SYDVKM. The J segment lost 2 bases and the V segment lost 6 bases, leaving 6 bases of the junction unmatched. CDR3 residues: CASSLQGTNTEAFF. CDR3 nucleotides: TGTGCCAGCAGCCTACAGGGGACAAACACTGAAGCTTTCTTT.

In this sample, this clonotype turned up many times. CDR3 protein: CASSQEGVPNEKLFF. CDR3 nucleotides: TGTGCCAGCAGCCAAGAAGGGGTCCCTAATGAAAAACTGTTTTTT. V gene TRBV3-1 combines with J gene TRBJ1-4; D possibly corresponds to TRBD1 (5 bases). The CDR3 is made up of 15 amino acids. CDR1 is LGHDT, CDR2 YNNKEL, per germline (reference sequence). The V gene lost 0 bases and the J gene lost 3 bases, with 8 bases spanning the gap.

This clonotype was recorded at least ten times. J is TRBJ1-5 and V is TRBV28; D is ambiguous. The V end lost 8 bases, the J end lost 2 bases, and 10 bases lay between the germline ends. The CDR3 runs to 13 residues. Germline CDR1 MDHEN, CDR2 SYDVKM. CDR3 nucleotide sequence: TGTGCCAGCTGTTCTGGCGGCAATCAGCCCCAGCATTTT. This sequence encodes CASCSGGNQPQHF.

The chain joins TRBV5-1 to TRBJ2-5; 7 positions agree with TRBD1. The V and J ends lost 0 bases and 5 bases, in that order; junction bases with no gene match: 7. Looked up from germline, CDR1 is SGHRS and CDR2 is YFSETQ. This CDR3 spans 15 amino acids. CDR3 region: CASSLGQGLEETQYF. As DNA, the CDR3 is TGCGCCAGCAGCTTGGGACAGGGCCTCGAGGAGACCCAGTACTTC.

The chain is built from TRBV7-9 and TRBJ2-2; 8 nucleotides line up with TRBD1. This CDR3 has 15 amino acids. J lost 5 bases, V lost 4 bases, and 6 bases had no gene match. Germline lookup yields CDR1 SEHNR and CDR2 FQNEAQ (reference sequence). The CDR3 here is CASSSDRAGTGELFF. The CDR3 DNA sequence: TGTGCCAGCAGCTCGGACAGGGCGGGGACCGGGGAGCTGTTTTTT.

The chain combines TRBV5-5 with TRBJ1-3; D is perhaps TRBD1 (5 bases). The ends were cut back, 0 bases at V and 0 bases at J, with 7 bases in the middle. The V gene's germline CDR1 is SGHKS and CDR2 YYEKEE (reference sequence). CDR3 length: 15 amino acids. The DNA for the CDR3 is TGTGCCAGCAGCTTGGGACAGTCCTCTGGAAACACCATATATTTT. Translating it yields CASSLGQSSGNTIYF.

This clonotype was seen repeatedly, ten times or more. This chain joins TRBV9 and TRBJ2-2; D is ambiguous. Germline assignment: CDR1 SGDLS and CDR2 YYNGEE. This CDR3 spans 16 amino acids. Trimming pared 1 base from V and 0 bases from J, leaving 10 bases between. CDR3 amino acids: CASSVSGFPNTGELFF. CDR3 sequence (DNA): TGTGCCAGCAGCGTATCTGGGTTCCCGAACACCGGGGAGCTGTTTTTT.